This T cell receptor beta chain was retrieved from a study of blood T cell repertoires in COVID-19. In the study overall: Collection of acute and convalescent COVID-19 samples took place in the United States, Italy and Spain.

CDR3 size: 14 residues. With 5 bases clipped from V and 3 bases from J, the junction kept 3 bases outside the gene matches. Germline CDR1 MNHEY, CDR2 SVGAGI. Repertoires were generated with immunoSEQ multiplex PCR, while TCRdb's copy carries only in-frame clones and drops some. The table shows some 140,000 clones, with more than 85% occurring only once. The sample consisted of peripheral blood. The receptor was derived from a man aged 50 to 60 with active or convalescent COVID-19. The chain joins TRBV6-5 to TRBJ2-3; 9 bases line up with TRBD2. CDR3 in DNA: TGTGCCAGCAGTATGGCGGGAGGGACAGATACGCAGTATTTT. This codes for CASSMAGGTDTQYF.